This T cell receptor (beta chain) came from a study of blood T cells in healthy people across ages. Study as a whole: Template-switching capture recovered about one barcoded beta molecule per two T cells.

The individuals who served as donors were healthy Caucasians living in Russia, aged about 6 to 100. This clonotype was seen only a few times. The antigen remains undetermined. The use of a sample-barcoded 5' primer and a J-beta primer mix characterized a second PCR of about 6 to 11 cycles. TCRdb redid the calling of the 5' RACE reads with MiXCR, one entry per CDR3 protein. The sample lists around 1,000,000 distinct CDR3 sequences, roughly two fifths occurring once. Findings of the study overall: Roughly linearly, TCR beta diversity per million T cells fell as age increased.

The CDR3 has 11 residues. The germline CDR1 and CDR2 sequences are DFQATT and SNEGSKA (reference sequence). Trimming cost V 6 bases and J 2 bases, with 7 bases left between them. V and J are TRBV20-1 and TRBJ1-2; unclear D gene. The sequence came from a man aged 18 to 29 in good health. Sequencing was done on a sample of blood. The CDR3 spells CSAPVNYGYTF. As DNA, the CDR3 is TGCAGTGCACCTGTCAACTATGGCTACACCTTC.